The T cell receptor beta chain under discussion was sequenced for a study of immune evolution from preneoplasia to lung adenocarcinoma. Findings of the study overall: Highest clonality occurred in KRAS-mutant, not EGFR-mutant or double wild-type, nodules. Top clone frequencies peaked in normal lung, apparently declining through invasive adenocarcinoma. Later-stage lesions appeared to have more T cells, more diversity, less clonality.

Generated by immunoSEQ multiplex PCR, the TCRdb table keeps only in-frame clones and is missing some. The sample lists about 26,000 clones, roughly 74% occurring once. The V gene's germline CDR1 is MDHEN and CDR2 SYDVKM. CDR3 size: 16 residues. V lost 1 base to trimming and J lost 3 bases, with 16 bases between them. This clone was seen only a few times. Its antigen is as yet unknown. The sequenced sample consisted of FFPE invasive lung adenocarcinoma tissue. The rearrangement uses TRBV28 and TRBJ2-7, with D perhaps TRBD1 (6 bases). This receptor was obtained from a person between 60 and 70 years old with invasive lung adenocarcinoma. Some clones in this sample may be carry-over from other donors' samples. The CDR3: CASSLFPGEGIYEQYF. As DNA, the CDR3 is TGTGCCAGCAGTTTATTCCCAGGGGAAGGTATCTACGAGCAGTACTTC.